The present T cell receptor beta chain was sequenced within a study of T cell repertoires in cytomegalovirus infection. For the study at large: Researchers turned to recently identified HLA-C-restricted CMV epitopes as well as well-studied HLA-B-restricted ones. General study results and limits: Identification of carriers of CMV plus the relevant HLA was achieved through cumulative public TCR beta family frequency. It was HLA-C-restricted CMV-specific TCR beta clonotypes that dominated the response ex vivo.

This clonotype was detected ten times or more. The antigen remains undetermined. MiXCR was run by TCRdb on the reads, yielding one entry per CDR3 protein. The repertoire consists of roughly 730,000 distinct CDR3 sequences, with around 32% occurring once and the leading ten covering approximately 18%. The TCR was taken from a human donor in good health (CMV status not recorded). Some clones in this sample may be carry-over from other donors' samples. Specimen: cultured PBMCs, collected from culture after CMV antigen stimulation.

The CDR3 protein is CASSLSGSGHEQFF. The CDR3 DNA follows: TGTGCCAGCAGTCTAAGCGGGAGTGGTCATGAGCAGTTCTTC. V gene TRBV7-2 combines with J gene TRBJ2-1, with 8 bases lining up with TRBD2. The V and J ends lost 6 bases and 8 bases, in that order; junction bases with no gene match: 9. The CDR3 contains 14 residues. CDR1 is SGHTA and CDR2 is FQGNSA in the germline V gene.